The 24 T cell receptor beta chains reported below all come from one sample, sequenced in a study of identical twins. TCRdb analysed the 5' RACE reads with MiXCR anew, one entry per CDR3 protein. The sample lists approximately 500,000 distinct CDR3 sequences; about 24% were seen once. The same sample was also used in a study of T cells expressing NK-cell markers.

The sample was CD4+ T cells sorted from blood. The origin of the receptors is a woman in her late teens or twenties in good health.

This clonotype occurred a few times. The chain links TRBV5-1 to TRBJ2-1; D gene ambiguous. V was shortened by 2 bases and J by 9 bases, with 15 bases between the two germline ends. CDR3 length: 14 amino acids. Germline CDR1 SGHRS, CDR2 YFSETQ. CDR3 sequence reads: CASSFRQRAREQFF. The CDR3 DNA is TGCGCCAGCAGCTTTAGGCAGAGAGCCCGTGAGCAGTTCTTC.

Written as DNA, the CDR3 is TGTGCCAGCAGCTTAAGAGTGGGTAGCGGGAGCTCCTACGAGCAGTACTTC. Translating gives CASSLRVGSGSSYEQYF. The chain is built from TRBV7-2 and TRBJ2-7, with 9 bases fitting TRBD2. Trimming cost V 2 bases and J 0 bases; bases outside gene matches: 8. The germline gives CDR1 SGHTA, CDR2 FQGNSA. The CDR3 runs 17 residues.

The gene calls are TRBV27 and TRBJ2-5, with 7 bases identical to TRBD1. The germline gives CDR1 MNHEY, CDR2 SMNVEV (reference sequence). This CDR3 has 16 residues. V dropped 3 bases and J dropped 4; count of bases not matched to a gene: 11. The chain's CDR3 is CASSFFGVRGRETQYF. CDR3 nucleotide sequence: TGTGCCAGCAGTTTCTTCGGCGTCAGGGGGAGAGAGACCCAGTACTTC.

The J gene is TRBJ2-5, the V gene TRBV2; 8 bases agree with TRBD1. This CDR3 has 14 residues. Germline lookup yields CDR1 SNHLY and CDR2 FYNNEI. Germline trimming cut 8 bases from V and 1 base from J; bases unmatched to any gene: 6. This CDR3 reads CASGGQGAQETQYF. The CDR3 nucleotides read TGTGCCAGCGGGGGCCAGGGGGCCCAAGAGACCCAGTACTTC. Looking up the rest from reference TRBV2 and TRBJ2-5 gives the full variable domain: EPEVTQTPSHQVTQMGQEVILRCVPISNHLYFYWYRQILGQKVEFLVSFYNNEISEKSEIFDDQFSVERPDGSNFTLKIRSTKLEDSAMYFCASGGQGAQETQYFGPGTRLLVL.

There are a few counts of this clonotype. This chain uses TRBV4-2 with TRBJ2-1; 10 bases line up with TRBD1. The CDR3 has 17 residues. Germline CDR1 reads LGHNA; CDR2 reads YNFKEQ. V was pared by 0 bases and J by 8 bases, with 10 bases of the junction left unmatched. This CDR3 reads CASSQDRGTGALDEQFF. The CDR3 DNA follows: TGTGCCAGCAGCCAAGATCGCGGGACAGGGGCGTTGGATGAGCAGTTCTTC.

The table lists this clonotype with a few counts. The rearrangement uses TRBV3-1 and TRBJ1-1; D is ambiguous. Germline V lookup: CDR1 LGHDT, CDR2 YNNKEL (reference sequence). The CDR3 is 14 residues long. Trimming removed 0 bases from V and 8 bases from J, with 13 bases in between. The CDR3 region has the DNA TGTGCCAGCAGCCAAGATCCCGGGAGGAGCGAAGCTTTCTTT. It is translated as CASSQDPGRSEAFF.

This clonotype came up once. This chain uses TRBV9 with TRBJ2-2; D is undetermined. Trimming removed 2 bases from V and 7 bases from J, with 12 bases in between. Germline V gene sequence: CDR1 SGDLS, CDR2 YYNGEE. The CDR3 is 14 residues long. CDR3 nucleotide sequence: TGTGCCAGCAGCGTCGAGTCAGCAAACGGGGAGCTGTTTTTT. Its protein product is CASSVESANGELFF.

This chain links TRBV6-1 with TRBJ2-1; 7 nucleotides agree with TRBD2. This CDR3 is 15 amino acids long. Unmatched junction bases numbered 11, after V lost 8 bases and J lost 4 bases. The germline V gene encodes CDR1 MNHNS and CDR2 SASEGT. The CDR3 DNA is TGTGCCAGCCGAGGGTCTAGCGGAGGATACAATGAGCAGTTCTTC. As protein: CASRGSSGGYNEQFF.

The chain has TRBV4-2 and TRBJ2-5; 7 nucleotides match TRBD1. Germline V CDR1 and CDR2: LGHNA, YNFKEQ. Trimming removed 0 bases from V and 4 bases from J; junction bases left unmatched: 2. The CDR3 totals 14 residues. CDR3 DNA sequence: TGTGCCAGCAGCCAAGAGCGGACAGGAGAGACCCAGTACTTC. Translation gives CASSQERTGETQYF.

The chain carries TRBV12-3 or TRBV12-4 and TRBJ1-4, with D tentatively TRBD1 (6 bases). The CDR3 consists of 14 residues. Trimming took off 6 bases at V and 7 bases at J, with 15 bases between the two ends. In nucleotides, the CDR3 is TGTGCCAGCAGCGGCAGGGGTTATAGTGAAAAACTGTTTTTT. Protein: CASSGRGYSEKLFF.

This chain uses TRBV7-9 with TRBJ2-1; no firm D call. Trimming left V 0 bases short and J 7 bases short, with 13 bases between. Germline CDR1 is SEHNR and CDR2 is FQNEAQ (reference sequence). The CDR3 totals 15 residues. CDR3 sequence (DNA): TGTGCCAGCAGCTTAGCGGGGTTTTCAGAAAATGAGCAGTTCTTC. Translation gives CASSLAGFSENEQFF.

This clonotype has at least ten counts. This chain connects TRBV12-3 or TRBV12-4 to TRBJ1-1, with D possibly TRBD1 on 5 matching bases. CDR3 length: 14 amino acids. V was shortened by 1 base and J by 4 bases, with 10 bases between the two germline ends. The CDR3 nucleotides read TGTGCCAGCAGTTTAGTACAGGCGGGCACTGAAGCTTTCTTT. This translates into CASSLVQAGTEAFF.

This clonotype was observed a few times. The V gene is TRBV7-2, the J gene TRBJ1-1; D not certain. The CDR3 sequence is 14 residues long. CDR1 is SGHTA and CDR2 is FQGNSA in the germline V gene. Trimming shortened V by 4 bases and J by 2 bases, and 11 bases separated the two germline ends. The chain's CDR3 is CASSYRATNTEAFF. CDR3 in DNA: TGTGCCAGCAGCTACCGGGCTACCAACACTGAAGCTTTCTTT.

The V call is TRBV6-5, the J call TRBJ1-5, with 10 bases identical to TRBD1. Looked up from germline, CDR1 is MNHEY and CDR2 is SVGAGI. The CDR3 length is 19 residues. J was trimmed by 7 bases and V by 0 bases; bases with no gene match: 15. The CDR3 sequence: CASSYSRQGATSTRQPQHF. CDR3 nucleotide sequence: TGTGCCAGCAGTTACTCAAGACAGGGGGCTACTTCAACTCGACAGCCCCAGCATTTT.

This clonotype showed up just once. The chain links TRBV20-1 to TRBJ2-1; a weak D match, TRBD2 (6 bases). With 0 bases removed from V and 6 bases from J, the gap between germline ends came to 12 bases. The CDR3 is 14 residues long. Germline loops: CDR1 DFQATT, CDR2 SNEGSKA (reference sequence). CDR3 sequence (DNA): TGCAGTGCTAGAGATCCGGGAGCCGGCAATGAGCAGTTCTTC. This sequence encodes CSARDPGAGNEQFF.

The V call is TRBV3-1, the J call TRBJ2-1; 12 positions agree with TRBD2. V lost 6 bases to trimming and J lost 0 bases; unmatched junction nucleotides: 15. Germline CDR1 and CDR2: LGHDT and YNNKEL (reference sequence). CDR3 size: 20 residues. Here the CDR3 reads CASRPRPGLAGGGSYNEQFF. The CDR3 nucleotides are TGTGCCAGCAGGCCTCGTCCGGGACTAGCGGGCGGAGGCTCCTACAATGAGCAGTTCTTC.

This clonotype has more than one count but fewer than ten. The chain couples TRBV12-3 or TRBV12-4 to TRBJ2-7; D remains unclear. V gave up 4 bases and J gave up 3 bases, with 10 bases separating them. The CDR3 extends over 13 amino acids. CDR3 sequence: CASSSNRFYEQYF. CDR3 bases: TGTGCCAGCAGTTCTAACAGATTCTACGAGCAGTACTTC.

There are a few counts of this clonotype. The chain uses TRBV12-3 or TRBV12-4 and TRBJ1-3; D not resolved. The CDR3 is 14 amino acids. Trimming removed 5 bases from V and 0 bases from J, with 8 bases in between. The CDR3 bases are TGTGCCAGCAGTCTATCGACCTCTGGAAACACCATATATTTT. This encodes CASSLSTSGNTIYF.

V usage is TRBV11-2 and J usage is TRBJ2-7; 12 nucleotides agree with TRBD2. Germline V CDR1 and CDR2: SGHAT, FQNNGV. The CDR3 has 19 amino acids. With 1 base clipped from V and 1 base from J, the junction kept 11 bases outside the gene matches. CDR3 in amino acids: CASSLGPSGRAGPSYEQYF. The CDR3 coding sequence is TGTGCCAGCAGCTTAGGTCCTAGCGGGAGGGCCGGTCCTTCCTACGAGCAGTACTTC.

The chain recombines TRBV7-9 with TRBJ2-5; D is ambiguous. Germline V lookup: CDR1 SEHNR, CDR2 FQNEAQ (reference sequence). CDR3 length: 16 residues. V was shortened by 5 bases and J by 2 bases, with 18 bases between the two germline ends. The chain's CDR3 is CASSRPRGSVQETQYF. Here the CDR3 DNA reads TGTGCCAGCAGCAGACCAAGAGGCTCGGTGCAAGAGACCCAGTACTTC. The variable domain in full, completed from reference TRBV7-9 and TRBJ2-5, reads DTGVSQNPRHKITKRGQNVTFRCDPISEHNRLYWYRQTLGQGPEFLTYFQNEAQLEKSRLLSDRFSAERPKGSFSTLEIQRTEQGDSAMYLCASSRPRGSVQETQYFGPGTRLLVL.

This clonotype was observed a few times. This CDR3 reads CASSNLGVETQYF. The CDR3 nucleotides are TGCGCCAGCAGTAATTTGGGGGTAGAGACCCAGTACTTC. This chain joins TRBV10-2 and TRBJ2-5; D assignment may be TRBD1 or TRBD2 (5 bases each). CDR1 is WSHSY and CDR2 is SAAADI in the germline V gene. Trimming left V 5 bases short and J 4 bases short, with 11 bases between. CDR3 size: 13 residues.

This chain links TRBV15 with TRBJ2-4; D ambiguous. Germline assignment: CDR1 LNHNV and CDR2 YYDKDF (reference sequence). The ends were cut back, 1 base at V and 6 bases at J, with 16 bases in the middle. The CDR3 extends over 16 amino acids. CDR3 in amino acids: CATSRVPRQVVNIQYF. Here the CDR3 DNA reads TGTGCCACCAGCAGAGTACCTCGGCAGGTGGTAAACATTCAGTACTTC.

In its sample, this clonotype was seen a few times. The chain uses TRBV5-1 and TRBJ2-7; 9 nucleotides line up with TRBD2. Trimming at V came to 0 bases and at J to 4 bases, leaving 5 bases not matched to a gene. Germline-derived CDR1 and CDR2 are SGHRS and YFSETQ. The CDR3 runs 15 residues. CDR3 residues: CASSLGSGRVYEQYF. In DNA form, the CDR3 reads TGCGCCAGCAGCTTGGGTAGCGGGAGAGTATACGAGCAGTACTTC. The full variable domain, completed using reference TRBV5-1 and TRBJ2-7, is KAGVTQTPRYLIKTRGQQVTLSCSPISGHRSVSWYQQTPGQGLQFLFEYFSETQRNKGNFPGRFSGRQFSNSRSEMNVSTLELGDSALYLCASSLGSGRVYEQYFGPGTRLTVT.

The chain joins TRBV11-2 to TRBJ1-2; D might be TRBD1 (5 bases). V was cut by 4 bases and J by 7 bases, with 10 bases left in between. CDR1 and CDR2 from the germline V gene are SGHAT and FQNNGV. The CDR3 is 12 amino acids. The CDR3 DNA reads TGTGCCAGCAGCTCTGAGGGGTCTGGCTACACCTTC. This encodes CASSSEGSGYTF.